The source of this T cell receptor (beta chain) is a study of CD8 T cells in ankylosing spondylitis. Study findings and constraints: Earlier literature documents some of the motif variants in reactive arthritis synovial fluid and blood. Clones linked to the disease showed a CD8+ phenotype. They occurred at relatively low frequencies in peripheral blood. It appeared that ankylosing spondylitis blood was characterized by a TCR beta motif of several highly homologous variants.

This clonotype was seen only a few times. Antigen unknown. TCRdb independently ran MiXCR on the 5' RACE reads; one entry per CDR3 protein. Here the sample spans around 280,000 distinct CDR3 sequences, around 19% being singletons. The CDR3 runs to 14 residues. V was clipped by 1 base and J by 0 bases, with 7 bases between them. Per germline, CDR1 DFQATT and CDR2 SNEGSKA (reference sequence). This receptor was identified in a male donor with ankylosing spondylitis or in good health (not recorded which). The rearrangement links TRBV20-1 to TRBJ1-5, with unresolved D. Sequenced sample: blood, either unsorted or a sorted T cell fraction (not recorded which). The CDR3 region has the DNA TGCAGTGCTAGAGTGGGCCATAGCAATCAGCCCCAGCATTTT. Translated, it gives CSARVGHSNQPQHF.